This T cell receptor beta chain was documented in a study of T-cell memory formation after mild COVID-19. Study in general: TCR clusters were mostly donor specific.

The CDR3 runs to 12 residues. V was trimmed by 8 bases and J by 9 bases, leaving 17 bases between them. The germline gives CDR1 SQVTM, CDR2 ANQGSEA. TCRdb ran MiXCR on the 5' RACE reads and lists one entry per CDR3 protein. In the table there are 6,000 to 7,000 distinct CDR3 sequences, 20% of which are singletons. This clonotype was sampled from an adult woman who had mild COVID-19 (a few samples of this study predate the infection). Cell type and time point are not known. The specimen sequenced was PBMCs or a T cell subset sorted from them (not recorded which). The chain joins TRBV29-1 to TRBJ2-1; D is possibly TRBD1 or TRBD2 (5 bases each). The CDR3 region has the DNA TGCAGCTATAGAGGGGCCGCTAGTGAGCAGTTCTTC. It translates to CSYRGAASEQFF.